This record covers a single TCR beta chain. This CDR3 comprises 14 residues. Per the germline V gene, CDR1 is LNHDA and CDR2 is SQIVND (reference sequence). The ends were cut back, 6 bases at V and 0 bases at J, with 10 bases in the middle. The record originates from a study of OX40 agonist ivuxolimab in advanced cancers. Assay used: immunoSEQ multiplex PCR; TCRdb lists only in-frame clones, some missing. The table shows 65,000 to 80,000 clones, with roughly four fifths occurring only once. V is TRBV19 and J is TRBJ2-3; the D is unclear. This specimen was CD4+ or CD8+ T cells sorted from blood, taken in a trial of the OX40 agonist ivuxolimab. This TCR was recovered from an adult with an advanced solid tumor such as melanoma, head and neck, liver or kidney cancer. The CDR3 loop reads CASRVGSSTDTQYF. CDR3 bases: TGTGCCAGTAGAGTCGGCAGCAGCACAGATACGCAGTATTTT.